One sample yielded the 5 T cell receptor beta chains listed below, sequenced in a study of shared clonotypes between healthy human individuals. Naivety among CD8 cells was defined by CD45RO negativity and positive CCR7 selection, thereby excluding terminally differentiated effector memory CD45RA+ cells. TCRdb's copy holds only in-frame clones and misses some; the assay was immunoSEQ multiplex PCR. The repertoire holds about 550,000 clones, with about 95% as singletons. The sequencing sample was made of naive CD8+ T cells sorted from blood. Receptors originate from a woman in her 30s in good health.

This clone was detected only once. Here the CDR3 reads CASSGRTGEEEKLFF. The DNA of the CDR3 is TGTGCCAGCAGCGGAAGGACAGGAGAAGAAGAAAAACTGTTTTTT. J is TRBJ1-4 and V is TRBV9, with TRBD1 matching 7 bases. The germline CDR1 and CDR2 sequences are SGDLS and YYNGEE. CDR3 length: 15 residues. The trim removed 3 bases at V and 8 bases at J, leaving 10 bases unmatched.

On this clone itself: No conserved phenylalanine or tryptophan ends this CDR3, so it is likely a read error. The DNA is omitted, as the CDR3 cannot be located on it reliably, and the CDR3 follows TCRdb's listing. The chain combines TRBV5-1 with TRBJ2-7; TRBD1 is the table's D call and was not checked against the DNA. The CDR3 is 10 amino acids in total, end residues counted. Germline lookup yields CDR1 SGHRS and CDR2 YFSETQ. The chain's CDR3 is CASSLEGTEI.

J is TRBJ2-2 and V is TRBV7-4, with 9 nucleotides matching TRBD2. V gave up 5 bases and J gave up 7 bases; unmatched junction bases: 14. The length of the CDR3 is 17 residues. CDR1 and CDR2 from the germline V gene are SGHVT and SQSDAQ. CDR3 in DNA: TGTGCCAGCAGCCTCTCCGCTAGCGGGATTCAGTGCGGGGAGCTGTTTTTT. As protein: CASSLSASGIQCGELFF.

The chain combines TRBV19 with TRBJ2-3; D may correspond to TRBD1 or TRBD2 (5 bases each). Germline V gives CDR1 LNHDA, CDR2 SQIVND (reference sequence). The CDR3 covers 16 residues. V was trimmed by 3 bases and J by 3 bases, leaving 16 bases between them. The CDR3 reads CASSIFFGTDTDTQYF. In DNA, the CDR3 is TGTGCCAGTAGTATTTTTTTTGGGACGGATACAGATACGCAGTATTTT.

The V and J genes are TRBV27 and TRBJ2-5; 8 bases align to TRBD1. The V segment lost 3 bases and the J segment 4 bases; nucleotides outside the gene matches: 4. CDR3 length: 14 amino acids. Germline loops: CDR1 MNHEY, CDR2 SMNVEV (reference sequence). The CDR3 loop reads CASSFIGQGETQYF. In nucleotides, the CDR3 is TGTGCCAGCAGTTTCATTGGACAGGGAGAGACCCAGTACTTC.